The present T cell receptor beta chain was sequenced within a study of shared clonotypes between healthy human individuals. Study results and caveats: Shared clonotypes across all four donors exceeded non-shared ones in generation probability.

The CDR3 sequence is 13 residues long. Trimming shortened V by 3 bases and J by 10 bases, and 12 bases separated the two germline ends. Germline V lookup: CDR1 MNHEY, CDR2 SMNVEV (reference sequence). A note on this clone: Its antigen remains unknown.

CD45RO-negative, CCR7-selected cells formed the naive CD8 fraction, which excluded terminally differentiated effector memory CD45RA+ cells. Nashville, Tennessee was home to all donors, who were Caucasian adults. DNA at 200 ng, 25,000 to 30,000 T cell genomes, went into sorted-subset replicate PCRs. The authors' processing: Because ImmunoSEQ provided only junction sequences with no quality scores, the filtering differed. Assay used: immunoSEQ multiplex PCR; TCRdb lists only in-frame clones, some missing. V, J and clone size derive from that table, while D and trimming were established from the DNA sequence. This sample has some 1,900,000 clones, with about 95% found just once.

The clonotype comes from a man between 18 and 35 years old in good health. Sequencing was performed on naive CD8+ T cells sorted from blood. V gene TRBV27 combines with J gene TRBJ1-4; no clear D. The CDR3 nucleotides read TGTGCCAGCAGTTTTCTGACCTTCGGAAAACTGTTTTTT. It specifies CASSFLTFGKLFF.